These 8 T cell receptor beta chains were all obtained from the same sample, sequenced in a study of long-term antiretroviral therapy in people with HIV (dated by TCRdb to the early 2020s). The immunoSEQ hsTCRB v3.0 assay was used at survey level resolution for TRB variable region sequencing. TCRdb stores this immuneACCESS table with in-frame sequences only. Part of the clones is absent; in the studies checked, under half of the shortfall reflects unresolved V genes, and no reason is known for the rest. This sample lists about 25,000 clones; around 88% were detected once. The top ten clonotypes cover 5.3% of the sample. Source: unsorted PBMCs, taken roughly 4.5 years after starting antiretroviral therapy. The source of these receptors is a man aged 25 to 40 with HIV.

CDR3 protein: CASSIEISNQPQHF. Here the CDR3 DNA reads TGTGCCAGTAGTATAGAGATAAGCAATCAGCCCCAGCATTTT. The chain links TRBV19 to TRBJ1-5, with D unresolved. The V gene's germline CDR1 is LNHDA and CDR2 SQIVND (reference sequence). CDR3 size: 14 residues. V was pared by 0 bases and J by 1 base, with 4 bases between.

The chain carries TRBV11-2 and TRBJ2-7, with D hard to call. The germline V gene has CDR1 SGHAT and CDR2 FQNNGV. Trimming stripped 3 bases from V and 7 bases from J, with 7 bases between. The CDR3 is 11 residues long. This chain's CDR3 is CASSLRREQYF. CDR3 nucleotide sequence: TGTGCCAGCAGCTTGCGACGTGAGCAGTACTTC.

There are a few counts of this clone. The chain joins TRBV10-3 to TRBJ1-6; no clear D. Germline V gives CDR1 ENHRY, CDR2 SYGVKD. The CDR3 is 12 amino acids. With 0 bases removed from V and 7 bases from J, the gap between germline ends came to 1 base. CDR3 loop: CAISESNSPLHF. As DNA, the CDR3 is TGTGCCATCAGTGAGTCGAATTCACCCCTCCACTTT.

The chain couples TRBV4-3 to TRBJ1-5, with 9 positions matching TRBD1. The CDR3 is 21 residues long. With 0 bases clipped from V and 5 bases from J, the junction kept 20 bases outside the gene matches. Germline lookup yields CDR1 LGHNA and CDR2 YSLEER. In nucleotides, the CDR3 is TGCGCCAGCAGCCAAGATACCATCCCAGGGACAGGGAGGCTTTTCGATCAGCCCCAGCATTTT. This translates into CASSQDTIPGTGRLFDQPQHF.

The chain couples TRBV9 to TRBJ2-7; tentative D call: TRBD1 (5 bases). Germline V lookup: CDR1 SGDLS, CDR2 YYNGEE. Trimming stripped 3 bases from V and 3 bases from J, with 7 bases between. The CDR3 is 12 residues long. In nucleotides, the CDR3 is TGTGCCAGCAGCGCAGACAGCTACGAGCAGTACTTC. Its protein is CASSADSYEQYF.

The chain is built from TRBV5-1 and TRBJ1-2, with 8 positions matching TRBD1. The CDR3 is made up of 15 amino acids. The germline V gene encodes CDR1 SGHRS and CDR2 YFSETQ. J gave up 8 bases and V 4 bases, and 13 bases lay outside the gene matches. The CDR3 DNA reads TGCGCCAGCAGCGGCCCGGGACAGGCGGTGTTGGGCTACACCTTC. Translating it yields CASSGPGQAVLGYTF.

The chain couples TRBV5-6 to TRBJ2-7; TRBD2 matches 7 bases. Germline CDR1 is SGHDT and CDR2 is YYEEEE. Losses at the gene ends were 1 base for V and 2 bases for J; bases not matched to a gene: 3. The CDR3 is made up of 14 amino acids. The CDR3 protein is CASSLIGTTYEQYF. The CDR3 DNA sequence: TGTGCCAGCAGCTTGATTGGGACTACCTACGAGCAGTACTTC.

This chain uses TRBV18 with TRBJ2-3; 9 bases match TRBD2. The V segment lost 2 bases and the J segment 6 bases; nucleotides outside the gene matches: 6. The CDR3 is made up of 15 amino acids. CDR1 and CDR2 from the germline V gene are KGHSH and LQKENI. Here the CDR3 DNA reads TGTGCCAGCTCACCATCATCTAGCGGGGATGATACGCAGTATTTT. This gives the protein CASSPSSSGDDTQYF.